The text below deals with one T cell receptor beta chain. Its antigen remains unidentified. This record comes from a study of cytomegalovirus exposure and HLA in healthy donors. Overall study results and limits: Further analysis was carried out later, and it showed several of the most significant clusters appearing linked to common viral pathogens. As was reported, the classifier diagnosed cytomegalovirus status with high specificity and sensitivity.

With V trimmed by 1 base and J by 2 bases, 7 bases remained unmatched. Germline V gives CDR1 SEHNR, CDR2 FQNEAQ (reference sequence). The CDR3 has 17 residues. PCR was performed using 60 Vbeta and 13 Jbeta primers. The assay was immunoSEQ multiplex PCR, and TCRdb's table has in-frame clones only and misses some. Of around 150,000 clones detected, 80% appear once; the ten largest clones hold roughly 6.2%. Sequencing input: PBMCs. The J gene is TRBJ2-5, the V gene TRBV7-9; 10 bases line up with TRBD2. This clonotype was obtained from a male donor in good health and CMV-seropositive. DNA for the CDR3: TGTGCCAGCAGCTTAGATCTGACTAGCGGGCGTCAAGAGACCCAGTACTTC. Translated, it gives CASSLDLTSGRQETQYF. Full variable domain (rest looked up from reference TRBV7-9 and TRBJ2-5): DTGVSQNPRHKITKRGQNVTFRCDPISEHNRLYWYRQTLGQGPEFLTYFQNEAQLEKSRLLSDRFSAERPKGSFSTLEIQRTEQGDSAMYLCASSLDLTSGRQETQYFGPGTRLLVL.